This TCR beta chain derives from a study of blood T cell repertoires in COVID-19 (dated by TCRdb to between 2020 and 2021). Looking at the study overall: Collaborator samples came from the United States, Italy and Spain and covered acute and convalescent phases of COVID-19. The prospective study material was composed of cDNA or gDNA derived from T cells, B-cell-depleted T cells, or PBMCs. Deeply sampled blood TCRbeta repertoires from subjects exposed to, actively infected with, or recovered from COVID-19 were included in the dataset. The repertoires were released in a freely available public database meant as a resource for research on the immune response to SARS-CoV-2. Samples were obtained from the ongoing ImmuneRACE study (first 160 participants) and from over 1,000 subjects provided by 6 global collaborators. The sample metadata nearly always contained a de-identified subject ID, COVID-19 status, age in years and sex. Where available, HLA class I and class II types were obtained from metadata supplied by the sample provider rather than from assay-based typing. What the work shows at the level of the full study, not this receptor alone: How much clinical and demographic metadata was included differed by source and by participant, and the metadata was provided uncurated.

The immunoSEQ Assay, a bias-controlled multiplex PCR, was used to amplify TCRbeta CDR3 regions from genomic DNA. In the original analysis: The number of nucleated cells in each sample was estimated from the amplification of reference gene primers within the assay. To quantify the absolute abundance of each unique TCRbeta CDR3 rearrangement, sequence reads were collapsed and filtered. For each sample, productive Simpson clonality was calculated by taking the square root of Simpson's diversity index across productive rearrangements. TCRdb carries this immuneACCESS record with in-frame sequences only. Its versions omit some clonotypes, under half of them owing to an unresolved V gene in the studies checked, with the rest unexplained. The V and J calls and clone size are taken from that table; D and trimming were inferred from the DNA. This sample holds some 150,000 clones; 75% to 90% were observed only once. Clones ranked in the top ten supply 3% of the sample.

This clone is a singleton in its sample. The clone's antigen remains unknown. No clone much larger than this one lies a single base away; base qualities are absent. Each collaborating institution followed its own protocols to collect whole blood in K2EDTA tubes. For TCRbeta analysis, collaborator samples were shipped as frozen whole blood, as isolated PBMCs, or as DNA extracted from either sample type. Sequencing used peripheral blood. The receptor was derived from a woman aged 60-75 years with active COVID-19.

This receptor carries the CDR3 CASSLDLLVAYGYTF. The sequenced DNA is TGTGCCAGCAGCTTAGATCTTCTCGTAGCCTATGGCTACACCTTC. Rearrangement joined TRBV11-2 to TRBJ1-2, with the D gene not confidently named. V and J lose 0 bases and 4 bases, and a span of 12 bases separates them. The germline V gene supplies CDR1 SGHAT and CDR2 FQNNGV. The CDR3 spans 15 residues, from the cysteine through the phenylalanine. Only CDR3 DNA remains: 45 bases, in frame from the first base.